This T cell receptor (beta chain) was identified during a study of control samples from healthy donors and cancer patients. In germline, CDR1 is SQVTM, CDR2 ANQGSEA. The CDR3 spans 13 residues. V shed 4 bases and J 2 bases; nucleotides not matched to a gene: 3. The sample holds one count of this clone. Some clones are missing from TCRdb's copy, which holds only in-frame ones; the method was immunoSEQ multiplex PCR. The sample lists roughly 200,000 clones, around 90% occurring once. The V call is TRBV29-1, the J call TRBJ2-7, with 9 bases lining up with TRBD1. The source is a man in his thirties or forties in good health. Input material: blood. The CDR3 here is CSVVGTGPYEQYF. The CDR3 nucleotides read TGCAGCGTTGTTGGGACAGGGCCCTACGAGCAGTACTTC.